Listed here are 23 T cell receptor beta chains from one sample, sequenced in a study of T cells in women clearing cervical HPV infection (dated by TCRdb to 2016 to 2019). To prepare the library, the immunoSEQ multiplex PCR assay was applied. Held by TCRdb, this immuneACCESS table contains in-frame sequences only and omits some clones. Under half of the omission traces to an unresolved V gene where checked; the cause of the rest is unknown. The sample's own table lists around 31,000 clones. The ten largest clones take up about 4.5% of the sample. Sequenced sample: blood buffy coat. These receptors originate from a woman aged 18 to 75 with a cervical HPV16 infection that either progressed to CIN3+ or cleared (not recorded which).

Points on this clone: The read comes to an end 3 residues before the CDR3 does, leaving the germline J gene to fill in the end. This chain connects TRBV20-1 to TRBJ2-1; maybe TRBD2 (5 bases). CDR1 DFQATT and CDR2 SNEGSKA come from the germline V gene (reference sequence). V lost 0 bases to trimming and J lost 8 bases, with 20 bases between them. CDR3 length: 16 residues. The part of the CDR3 DNA that was read is TGCAGTGCTAGAGATATGAGGGCTGCGTTGGGCTATGAG. This gives the protein CSARDMRAALGYE. The full CDR3 reads CSARDMRAALGYEQFF.

Remarks on this clone: The CDR3 end lies 3 residues beyond the end of the read and is filled in from the germline J gene. The rearrangement joins TRBV27 to TRBJ1-4; D remains unclear. CDR3 length: 14 amino acids. The germline V gene encodes CDR1 MNHEY and CDR2 SMNVEV (reference sequence). V lost 5 bases to trimming and J lost 8 bases, with 15 bases between them. The CDR3 spells CASSLGSFGEKLFF. The CDR3 DNA, read in part, is TGTGCCAGCAGTCTCGGGTCCTTTGGGGAAAAA.

Worth noting for this clone: The read gets to within 3 residues of the CDR3 end, and the germline J gene fills in the rest. V is TRBV5-6 and J is TRBJ1-4, with a possible D match to TRBD1 (6 bases). Trimming cost V 3 bases and J 4 bases, with 13 bases left between them. The CDR3 consists of 15 residues. Germline lookup yields CDR1 SGHDT and CDR2 YYEEEE. The CDR3 here is CASSWTAMVNEKLFF. The CDR3 DNA, read in part, is TGTGCCAGCAGCTGGACAGCCATGGTTAATGAAAAA. Looking up the rest from reference TRBV5-6 and TRBJ1-4 gives the full variable domain: DAGVTQSPTHLIKTRGQQVTLRCSPKSGHDTVSWYQQALGQGPQFIFQYYEEEERQRGNFPDRFSGHQFPNYSSELNVNALLLGDSALYLCASSWTAMVNEKLFFGSGTQLSVL.

To note about this clone: Coverage ceases 3 residues before the CDR3 finishes, and the germline J gene fills in the end. In the same sample, other DNA sequences code for this CDR3. This chain links TRBV5-1 with TRBJ2-2, with 9 bases lining up with TRBD1. The CDR3 is made up of 16 amino acids. CDR1 and CDR2 (germline): SGHRS, YFSETQ. The V and J ends lost 4 bases and 8 bases, in that order; junction bases with no gene match: 12. The CDR3 loop reads CASSTVGTGFLGELFF. Incomplete CDR3 DNA: TGCGCCAGCAGCACGGTCGGGACAGGGTTTCTTGGGGAG.

A word on this clone: Read sequence stops 3 residues before the CDR3 end, and the germline J gene provides the missing end. The rearrangement links TRBV5-5 to TRBJ1-3; D remains unclear. The CDR3 spans 15 residues. CDR1 and CDR2 (germline): SGHKS, YYEKEE (reference sequence). The CDR3 bases that were read are TGTGCCAGCAGCCGGGCCGCGGGCCTCCTGGAGACC. Encoded protein: CASSRAAGLLET. The CDR3 in its entirety is CASSRAAGLLETIYF.

A remark on this clone: The read stops 3 residues short of the end of the CDR3; the missing end is completed from the germline J gene. The rearrangement joins TRBV29-1 to TRBJ2-3, with 8 nucleotides matching TRBD1. This CDR3 spans 14 amino acids. Germline V gene lookup returns CDR1 SQVTM and CDR2 ANQGSEA. CDR3 sequence reads: CSVSQGVSNQPQYF. The part of the CDR3 DNA that was read is TGCAGCGTTTCACAGGGGGTTAGCAATCAGCCG.

With respect to this clone: Read sequence stops 3 residues before the CDR3 end, and the germline J gene provides the missing end. V gene TRBV12-3 or TRBV12-4 combines with J gene TRBJ2-3; D remains unclear. The V end was cut by 3 bases, the J end by 5 bases, with 12 bases between. CDR3 length equals 14 residues. The CDR3 sequence is CASSFPSFGDTQYF. The part of the CDR3 DNA that was read is TGTGCCAGCAGTTTCCCTAGTTTTGGAGATACG.

Points on this clone: The read stops 3 residues short of the end of the CDR3; the missing end is completed from the germline J gene. This chain joins TRBV2 and TRBJ1-6; possible D gene TRBD1, 6 bases. This CDR3 has 14 amino acids. V gave up 4 bases and J gave up 4 bases, with 8 bases separating them. Germline V gives CDR1 SNHLY, CDR2 FYNNEI. The chain's CDR3 is CASSGQAYNSPLHF. The part of the CDR3 DNA that was read is TGTGCCAGCAGTGGACAGGCTTATAATTCACCC.

The sequenced CDR3 bases are TGTGCCAGCAGTTTGCGGGGGGCGGGTATCGACGAG. Its translation: CASSLRGAGIDE. The complete CDR3 sequence is CASSLRGAGIDEQYF. The chain uses TRBV12-3 or TRBV12-4 and TRBJ2-7, with 8 bases matching TRBD2. The CDR3 extends 3 residues past the end of the read, so its final part is completed from the germline J gene. The CDR3 is 15 amino acids. V dropped 3 bases and J dropped 5; count of bases not matched to a gene: 9.

Regarding this clone: The read stops 3 residues short of the end of the CDR3; the missing end is completed from the germline J gene. The chain carries TRBV5-6 and TRBJ1-2; D unclear. Germline V CDR1 and CDR2: SGHDT, YYEEEE. There are 15 residues in the CDR3. CDR3 DNA (partial): TGTGCCAGCAGCCTTCCAGGAGTACGCCTCAATGAC. It yields the protein CASSLPGVRLND. The CDR3 reads in full as CASSLPGVRLNDYTF.

Details on this clone: The read ends 3 residues early relative to the CDR3; the germline J gene fills the gap. The chain joins TRBV14 to TRBJ1-1; 7 bases fit TRBD1. This CDR3 has 15 residues. With V trimmed by 3 bases and J by 1 base, 5 bases remained unmatched. Germline CDR1 is SGHDN and CDR2 is FVKESK. CDR3 sequence reads: CASSHYRGSNTEAFF. The sequenced part of the CDR3 DNA is TGTGCCAGCAGCCACTACAGGGGATCGAACACTGAA.

To note about this clone: The CDR3 end is not reached by the read, which stops 3 residues before it; the germline J gene fills it in. The rearrangement uses TRBV11-2 and TRBJ1-3; unclear D gene. The V end was cut by 5 bases, the J end by 1 base, with 12 bases between. CDR1 and CDR2 from the germline V gene are SGHAT and FQNNGV. This CDR3 contains 15 residues. CDR3 DNA, as far as it was read: TGTGCCAGCAGCCTCGGGTTCATATCTGGAAACACC. Residues: CASSLGFISGNT. In full, the CDR3 is CASSLGFISGNTIYF.

To note about this clone: The read stops 3 residues short of the end of the CDR3; the missing end is completed from the germline J gene. The rearrangement uses TRBV30 and TRBJ2-5; 9 bases agree with TRBD1. Germline CDR1 is GTSNPN and CDR2 is SVGIG (reference sequence). There are 13 residues in the CDR3. Trimming at V came to 2 bases and at J to 6 bases, leaving 4 bases not matched to a gene. CDR3 bases read: TGTGCCTGGAGTACCACAGGGGGCCAGACC. Translation: CAWSTTGGQT. In full, the CDR3 is CAWSTTGGQTQYF.

Regarding this clone: The CDR3 end is not reached by the read, which stops 3 residues before it; the germline J gene fills it in. This rearrangement joins TRBV2 to TRBJ2-1; maybe TRBD1 (5 bases). Germline V gene sequence: CDR1 SNHLY, CDR2 FYNNEI. V dropped 11 bases and J dropped 4 bases, with 9 bases sitting between them. This CDR3 spans 11 amino acids. The part of the CDR3 DNA that was read is TGTGCCTCGTCAGGGTACAATGAG. Its translation: CASSGYNE. The complete CDR3 protein is CASSGYNEQFF. The whole variable domain, remainder taken from reference TRBV2 and TRBJ2-1, is EPEVTQTPSHQVTQMGQEVILRCVPISNHLYFYWYRQILGQKVEFLVSFYNNEISEKSEIFDDQFSVERPDGSNFTLKIRSTKLEDSAMYFCASSGYNEQFFGPGTRLTVL.

About this clone: Read sequence stops 3 residues before the CDR3 end, and the germline J gene provides the missing end. This rearrangement joins TRBV6-4 to TRBJ1-2, with a possible D match to TRBD1 (5 bases). The CDR3 loop spans 13 amino acids. The germline gives CDR1 MRHNA, CDR2 SNTAGT. V was clipped by 7 bases and J by 2 bases, with 11 bases between them. The DNA read from the CDR3 is TGTGCCAGCACGGCAGGGCCGAACTATGGC. Translated: CASTAGPNYG. The full CDR3 is CASTAGPNYGYTF.

As for this clone: The read halts 3 residues ahead of the CDR3 end, with the missing end drawn from the germline J gene. The chain uses TRBV30 and TRBJ2-3; possibly TRBD2 for D (6 bases). Germline CDR1 reads GTSNPN; CDR2 reads SVGIG (reference sequence). The CDR3 is 14 amino acids. CDR3 in amino acids: CAWSPGGTEVPQYF. Partial CDR3 DNA: TGTGCCTGGAGTCCTGGGGGGACCGAGGTGCCG.

Comments on this clone: The CDR3 end lies 3 residues beyond the end of the read and is filled in from the germline J gene. Other DNA sequences of this sample code for an identical CDR3. The J gene is TRBJ1-1, the V gene TRBV2; D unclear. The germline V gene has CDR1 SNHLY and CDR2 FYNNEI. The CDR3 has 14 amino acids. CDR3 bases read: TGTGCCAGCAGTGTAGGGCAGCTGGGTGAGACA. It is translated as CASSVGQLGET. The entire CDR3 reads CASSVGQLGETAFF.

Remarks on this clone: The read finishes 3 residues shy of the CDR3 end, and the germline J gene is used to complete it. The genes are TRBV2 and TRBJ1-5; D gene unclear. V was trimmed by 7 bases and J by 7 bases, leaving 11 bases between them. Germline CDR1 SNHLY, CDR2 FYNNEI. There are 12 residues in the CDR3. The part of the CDR3 DNA that was read is TGTGCCAGCATGCGGGGAGGACAGCCC. This sequence encodes CASMRGGQP. The entire CDR3 sequence reads CASMRGGQPQHF. The variable domain in full, completed from reference TRBV2 and TRBJ1-5, reads EPEVTQTPSHQVTQMGQEVILRCVPISNHLYFYWYRQILGQKVEFLVSFYNNEISEKSEIFDDQFSVERPDGSNFTLKIRSTKLEDSAMYFCASMRGGQPQHFGDGTRLSIL.

About this clone itself: The read is 3 residues too short to cover the CDR3 end, so that end is filled in from the germline J gene. V usage is TRBV24-1 and J usage is TRBJ2-7; D is possibly TRBD1 (5 bases). The CDR3 is 16 amino acids. V lost 3 bases to trimming and J lost 1 base, with 15 bases between them. Per the germline V gene, CDR1 is KGHDR and CDR2 is SFDVKD. The DNA read from the CDR3 is TGTGCCACCAGTGATGTAACCCCAAAGGGGTCCTACGAG. Amino acids: CATSDVTPKGSYE. The complete CDR3 reads CATSDVTPKGSYEQYF.

In regard to this clone: The read halts 3 residues ahead of the CDR3 end, with the missing end drawn from the germline J gene. This sequence joins TRBV13 and TRBJ2-1; TRBD2 matches 9 bases. Trimming at V came to 5 bases and at J to 2 bases, leaving 13 bases not matched to a gene. This CDR3 spans 18 amino acids. CDR1 and CDR2 from the germline V gene are PRHDT and FYEKMQ (reference sequence). The CDR3 DNA, read in part, is TGTGCCAGCAGCATCGGGACTAGCCTGAAACGAGCCTACAATGAG. Amino acids: CASSIGTSLKRAYNE. The entire CDR3 reads CASSIGTSLKRAYNEQFF.

In regard to this clone: The read is 3 residues too short to cover the CDR3 end, so that end is filled in from the germline J gene. The chain joins TRBV2 to TRBJ1-2; no reliable D call. V dropped 2 bases and J dropped 7 bases, with 14 bases sitting between them. Germline CDR1 and CDR2: SNHLY and FYNNEI. The length of the CDR3 is 14 residues. The CDR3 sequence is CASSERVRVSGYTF. The covered CDR3 bases are TGTGCCAGCAGTGAAAGAGTAAGGGTCTCTGGC. The full variable domain, its missing parts supplied by reference TRBV2 and TRBJ1-2, is EPEVTQTPSHQVTQMGQEVILRCVPISNHLYFYWYRQILGQKVEFLVSFYNNEISEKSEIFDDQFSVERPDGSNFTLKIRSTKLEDSAMYFCASSERVRVSGYTFGSGTRLTVV.

Turning to this clone: The read is 3 residues too short to cover the CDR3 end, so that end is filled in from the germline J gene. This chain connects TRBV7-9 to TRBJ1-2; a weak D match, TRBD1 (5 bases). CDR1 SEHNR and CDR2 FQNEAQ come from the germline V gene (reference sequence). The CDR3 has 15 residues. The sequenced part of the CDR3 DNA is TGTGCCAGCAGCCATACTAGCGGGGGTTACAATGAC. It encodes CASSHTSGGYND. Given in full, the CDR3 is CASSHTSGGYNDYTF.

A note on this clone: Germline and junction disagree at one end, which may indicate a read error. The read stops 3 residues short of the end of the CDR3; the missing end is completed from the germline J gene. Different DNA sequences within this sample yield the same CDR3. This chain joins TRBV19 and TRBJ1-3; TRBD1 agrees at 7 bases. The CDR3 consists of 15 residues. Germline CDR1 and CDR2: LNHDA and SQIVND (reference sequence). The sequenced part of the CDR3 DNA is TGTGCCAGTAGTAGGGAGACAGGGAGAGGAAACACA. Protein sequence: CASSRETGRGNT. The entire CDR3 protein is CASSRETGRGNTIYF.